These 23 T cell receptor beta chains came from one sample sequenced in a study of T cell responses to AZD1222 COVID-19 vaccine. Some clones are missing from TCRdb's copy, which holds only in-frame ones; the method was immunoSEQ multiplex PCR. The sample lists 100,000 to 150,000 clones; 92% were seen once. Sample: peripheral blood, taken on day 0 of AZD1222 vaccination. The source is an adult in good health.

V gene TRBV19 combines with J gene TRBJ1-1, with 9 bases identical to TRBD1. CDR3 length: 14 amino acids. V lost 7 bases and J lost 5; bases outside the gene matches: 8. In germline, CDR1 is LNHDA, CDR2 SQIVND (reference sequence). CDR3 sequence: CASTKQGAETEAFF. In nucleotides, the CDR3 is TGTGCCAGTACCAAACAGGGGGCTGAAACTGAAGCTTTCTTT.

The J gene is TRBJ1-1, the V gene TRBV5-6; D is possibly TRBD1 (5 bases). There are 12 residues in the CDR3. Germline V gene sequence: CDR1 SGHDT, CDR2 YYEEEE. Trimming stripped 4 bases from V and 8 bases from J, with 12 bases between. The CDR3 sequence: CASSPIGAEAFF. The CDR3 DNA follows: TGTGCCAGCAGCCCTATAGGGGCGGAAGCTTTCTTT.

The gene calls are TRBV14 and TRBJ2-7, with D hard to call. V lost 2 bases and J 5 bases, leaving 7 bases between the germline ends. Germline values: CDR1 SGHDN, CDR2 FVKESK. The CDR3 totals 12 residues. The CDR3 here is CASSQSSNEQYF. CDR3 coding DNA: TGTGCCAGCAGCCAAAGCAGCAACGAGCAGTACTTC.

This clone was observed a single time. The CDR3, as DNA: TGCGCCAGCAGCACCGGGACTAGCGGGAGGGCCGGTGAGCAGTTCTTC. It yields the protein CASSTGTSGRAGEQFF. The chain combines TRBV5-1 with TRBJ2-1, with 16 bases identical to TRBD2. CDR3 length: 16 residues. The V segment lost 4 bases and the J segment 9 bases; nucleotides outside the gene matches: 7. Per the germline V gene, CDR1 is SGHRS and CDR2 is YFSETQ. The whole variable domain, filled in from reference TRBV5-1 and TRBJ2-1, reads KAGVTQTPRYLIKTRGQQVTLSCSPISGHRSVSWYQQTPGQGLQFLFEYFSETQRNKGNFPGRFSGRQFSNSRSEMNVSTLELGDSALYLCASSTGTSGRAGEQFFGPGTRLTVL.

The CDR3 nucleotides read TGTGCCTGGAGACGGAACTATAATTCACCCCTCCACTTT. It codes for CAWRRNYNSPLHF. The V gene is TRBV30, the J gene TRBJ1-6; D is uncertain. Trimming removed 3 bases at V and 3 bases at J, with 6 bases between. Germline CDR1 GTSNPN, CDR2 SVGIG (reference sequence). This CDR3 region has 13 residues.

J is TRBJ2-3 and V is TRBV30; 7 nucleotides match TRBD2. CDR1 and CDR2 (germline): GTSNPN, SVGIG (reference sequence). The CDR3 runs to 13 residues. V was pared by 4 bases and J by 2 bases, with 3 bases of the junction left unmatched. The CDR3 DNA is TGTGCCTGGACAGGGAGGGTCACAGATACGCAGTATTTT. It is translated as CAWTGRVTDTQYF.

The DNA for the CDR3 is TGTGCTAGTGGTCCCCCGGGAGCGGACAATGAGCAGTTCTTC. Amino acid sequence: CASGPPGADNEQFF. This chain uses TRBV12-5 with TRBJ2-1, with D possibly matching TRBD2 (6 bases). Germline CDR1 is LGHNT and CDR2 is FRNRAP. V gave up 5 bases and J gave up 5 bases, with 13 bases separating them. This CDR3 is 14 amino acids long.

The chain links TRBV19 to TRBJ1-5; D is unclear. CDR1 and CDR2 (germline): LNHDA, SQIVND (reference sequence). Trimming pared 5 bases from V and 2 bases from J, leaving 4 bases between. The CDR3 totals 12 residues. The CDR3 is CASSVGNQPQHF. The DNA for the CDR3 is TGTGCCAGTAGTGTGGGCAATCAGCCCCAGCATTTT. Full variable domain (remainder filled in from reference TRBV19 and TRBJ1-5): DGGITQSPKYLFRKEGQNVTLSCEQNLNHDAMYWYRQDPGQGLRLIYYSQIVNDFQKGDIAEGYSVSREKKESFPLTVTSAQKNPTAFYLCASSVGNQPQHFGDGTRLSIL.

The genes are TRBV19 and TRBJ1-2; 9 nucleotides align to TRBD1. Unmatched junction bases numbered 5, after V lost 7 bases and J lost 2 bases. CDR3 size: 14 residues. CDR1 and CDR2 (germline): LNHDA, SQIVND (reference sequence). The CDR3 sequence: CASNDRGTNYGYTF. DNA for the CDR3: TGTGCCAGTAATGACAGGGGGACCAACTATGGCTACACCTTC. The variable domain in full, with the rest retrieved from reference TRBV19 and TRBJ1-2, is DGGITQSPKYLFRKEGQNVTLSCEQNLNHDAMYWYRQDPGQGLRLIYYSQIVNDFQKGDIAEGYSVSREKKESFPLTVTSAQKNPTAFYLCASNDRGTNYGYTFGSGTRLTVV.

V usage is TRBV19 and J usage is TRBJ2-3; maybe TRBD1 (5 bases). The germline CDR1 and CDR2 sequences are LNHDA and SQIVND (reference sequence). The CDR3 is 13 amino acids. The V end lost 6 bases, the J end lost 1 base, and 8 bases lay between the germline ends. The CDR3 is CASSATGTDTQYF. CDR3 bases: TGTGCCAGTAGCGCGACAGGCACAGATACGCAGTATTTT.

This clone came up a few times. The genes are TRBV5-1 and TRBJ2-1; 15 bases fit TRBD2. The CDR3 is made up of 15 amino acids. The ends lost 6 bases at V and 6 bases at J; junction bases unmatched: 4. Germline CDR1 SGHRS, CDR2 YFSETQ. CDR3: CASTRTSGGANEQFF. The CDR3 region has the DNA TGCGCCAGCACCCGGACTAGCGGGGGGGCCAATGAGCAGTTCTTC.

The chain has TRBV7-3 and TRBJ2-1; TRBD1 or TRBD2 may be the D gene (5 bases each). V was trimmed by 5 bases and J by 10 bases, leaving 15 bases between them. CDR1 is SGHTA and CDR2 is FQGTGA in the germline V gene. The length of the CDR3 is 13 residues. CDR3 protein: CASSLSIGTEQFF. CDR3 in DNA: TGTGCCAGCAGCCTATCTATCGGGACCGAGCAGTTCTTC.

The V and J genes are TRBV5-1 and TRBJ2-7, with 11 bases aligning to TRBD2. The V segment lost 5 bases and the J segment 6 bases; nucleotides outside the gene matches: 7. CDR1 and CDR2 from the germline V gene are SGHRS and YFSETQ. CDR3 length: 14 residues. The CDR3 nucleotides are TGCGCCAGCAGTATTATAGCGGGAGGGGGCGAGCAGTACGTC. Protein sequence: CASSIIAGGGEQYV.

V and J are TRBV5-1 and TRBJ2-1; D is perhaps TRBD2 (5 bases). The germline CDR1 and CDR2 sequences are SGHRS and YFSETQ. With 0 bases removed from V and 5 bases from J, the gap between germline ends came to 6 bases. The CDR3 runs 13 residues. The chain's CDR3 is CASSLGTDNEQFF. CDR3 coding DNA: TGCGCCAGCAGCTTGGGGACTGACAATGAGCAGTTCTTC.

This chain uses TRBV9 with TRBJ1-1, with D possibly being TRBD1 (5 bases). Germline loops: CDR1 SGDLS, CDR2 YYNGEE. V gave up 0 bases and J gave up 1 base, with 10 bases separating them. The CDR3 runs 15 residues. CDR3 sequence: CASSVEGTGNTEAFF. CDR3 sequence (DNA): TGTGCCAGCAGCGTAGAGGGTACAGGGAACACTGAAGCTTTCTTT.

This rearrangement joins TRBV7-2 to TRBJ2-2, with unresolved D. Per the germline V gene, CDR1 is SGHTA and CDR2 is FQGNSA. The V end lost 0 bases, the J end lost 8 bases, and 10 bases lay between the germline ends. This CDR3 has 14 residues. CDR3 DNA sequence: TGTGCCAGCAGCTTAGCCCCAGCGAGAGGGGAGCTGTTTTTT. Its translation: CASSLAPARGELFF.

In DNA form, the CDR3 reads TGTGCCAGCACCCAACCCGGTGGGGCCAACGTCCTGACTTTC. The encoded protein is CASTQPGGANVLTF. J is TRBJ2-6 and V is TRBV6-5; D gene ambiguous. The CDR3 covers 14 residues. V lost 7 bases and J 3 bases, leaving 10 bases between the germline ends. Germline V gene lookup returns CDR1 MNHEY and CDR2 SVGAGI.

The chain couples TRBV21-1 to TRBJ1-6; the table calls TRBD1, which could not be checked here. TRBV21-1 is a documented pseudogene. This CDR3 spans 15 amino acids. The chain's CDR3 is CASSNIGQGRIPLHF. The CDR3 DNA follows: TGTGCCAGCAGCAATATCGGACAGGGGAGGATACCCCTCCACTTT.

The chain uses TRBV5-1 and TRBJ2-5; 8 bases line up with TRBD1. CDR1 SGHRS and CDR2 YFSETQ come from the germline V gene. This CDR3 has 13 amino acids. The trim removed 4 bases at V and 3 bases at J, leaving 2 bases unmatched. The CDR3 region has the DNA TGCGCCAGCAGCCTGACAGGGGAAGAGACCCAGTACTTC. Translation gives CASSLTGEETQYF.

The chain couples TRBV10-1 to TRBJ2-7, with 9 positions matching TRBD1. V was clipped by 2 bases and J by 2 bases; unmatched bases: 4. This CDR3 is built from 15 residues. CDR1 and CDR2 from the germline V gene are WNHNN and SYGVQD (reference sequence). CDR3 nucleotides: TGCGCCAGCAGTGAGCGAGGGGACAGGGCCTACGAGCAGTACGTC. It codes for CASSERGDRAYEQYV.

This chain uses TRBV5-1 with TRBJ2-2, with D perhaps matching TRBD1 (6 bases). The germline CDR1 and CDR2 sequences are SGHRS and YFSETQ. Trimming took 0 bases from V and 5 from J, leaving 14 bases between them. The CDR3 totals 16 residues. CDR3 sequence reads: CASSLARAGETGELFF. As DNA, the CDR3 is TGCGCCAGCAGCTTGGCTCGGGCAGGGGAGACCGGGGAGCTGTTTTTT.

V gene TRBV6-4 combines with J gene TRBJ2-3; D tentatively reads TRBD1 or TRBD2 (6 bases each). From germline, CDR1 is MRHNA and CDR2 SNTAGT. This CDR3 region has 13 residues. V shed 10 bases and J shed 1 base, with 12 bases lying between them. CDR3 amino acids: CATSGGRTDTQYF. In nucleotides, the CDR3 is TGTGCCACCTCTGGGGGGCGCACAGATACGCAGTATTTT.

The chain uses TRBV30 and TRBJ1-5; D uncertain. Germline V CDR1 and CDR2: GTSNPN, SVGIG (reference sequence). The CDR3 length is 12 residues. Trimming took 1 base from V and 7 from J, leaving 8 bases between them. The CDR3 region has the DNA TGTGCCTGGAGTGAGACTAGACAGCCCCAGCATTTT. Translated: CAWSETRQPQHF.